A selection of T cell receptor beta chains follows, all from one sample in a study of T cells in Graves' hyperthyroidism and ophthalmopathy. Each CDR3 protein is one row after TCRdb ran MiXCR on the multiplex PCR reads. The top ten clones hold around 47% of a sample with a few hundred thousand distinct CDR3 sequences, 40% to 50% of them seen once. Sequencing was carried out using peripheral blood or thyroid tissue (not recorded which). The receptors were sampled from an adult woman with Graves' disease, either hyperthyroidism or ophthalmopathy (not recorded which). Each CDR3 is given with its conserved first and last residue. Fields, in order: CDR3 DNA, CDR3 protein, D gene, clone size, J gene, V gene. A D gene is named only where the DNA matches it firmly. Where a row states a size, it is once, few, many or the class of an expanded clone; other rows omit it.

CDR3 DNA: TGTGCCAGCAGCCCGGGGACAGAGGGTAACTATGGCTACACCTTC
CDR3 protein: CASSPGTEGNYGYTF
D gene: TRBD1
clone size: few
J gene: TRBJ1-2
V gene: TRBV7-9

CDR3 DNA: TGCAGCGCGGACAATGTACTCAATCAGCCCCAGCATTTT
CDR3 protein: CSADNVLNQPQHF
D gene: .
clone size: .
J gene: TRBJ1-5
V gene: TRBV29-1

CDR3 DNA: TGTGCCAGCAGCCCTAGGGTTGCCAGGGGCTACCAAGAGACCCAGTACTTC
CDR3 protein: CASSPRVARGYQETQYF
D gene: .
clone size: few
J gene: TRBJ2-5
V gene: TRBV3-1

CDR3 DNA: TGCAGTGCTAGAGCGGGTGGGGGGGAGCTGTTTTTT
CDR3 protein: CSARAGGGELFF
D gene: .
clone size: .
J gene: TRBJ2-2
V gene: TRBV20-1

CDR3 DNA: TGTGCCAGCAGTTTGGCTTCGGGTCAGCCCCAGCATTTT
CDR3 protein: CASSLASGQPQHF
D gene: .
clone size: many
J gene: TRBJ1-5
V gene: TRBV12-3/TRBV12-4

CDR3 DNA: TGTGCCATCAGTGTCAGACCCGGGATGGGGACCCAGTACTTC
CDR3 protein: CAISVRPGMGTQYF
D gene: .
clone size: .
J gene: TRBJ2-5
V gene: TRBV10-3

CDR3 DNA: TGTGCCAGCAGCGCACCCACGGTGAACACTGAAGCTTTCTTC
CDR3 protein: CASSAPTVNTEAFF
D gene: .
clone size: .
J gene: TRBJ1-1
V gene: TRBV7-9

CDR3 DNA: TGTGCCAGCAGTGCCAACCCGGGGGACAGGGGAGGTCAGCCCCAGCATTTT
CDR3 protein: CASSANPGDRGGQPQHF
D gene: TRBD1
clone size: .
J gene: TRBJ1-5
V gene: TRBV7-3

CDR3 DNA: TGTGCCAGCAGCTTAGGGCAGGGGGCGCCCTATGGCTACACCTTC
CDR3 protein: CASSLGQGAPYGYTF
D gene: TRBD1
clone size: .
J gene: TRBJ1-2
V gene: TRBV7-2

CDR3 DNA: TGTGCCTCCGGGGGCTATGGCACTGAAGCTTTCTTT
CDR3 protein: CASGGYGTEAFF
D gene: .
clone size: many
J gene: TRBJ1-1
V gene: TRBV19

CDR3 DNA: TGTGCCAGCAGTGCCGGGAAGGGAAGCGAGCAGTACTTC
CDR3 protein: CASSAGKGSEQYF
D gene: .
clone size: .
J gene: TRBJ2-7
V gene: TRBV6-1

CDR3 DNA: TGTGCCAGCAGCTTACAGGGGAGGTCGGATTCACCCCTCCACTTT
CDR3 protein: CASSLQGRSDSPLHF
D gene: .
clone size: few
J gene: TRBJ1-6
V gene: TRBV7-2

CDR3 DNA: TGTGCCAGCAGCTTCGGGGGGTACGATGGCTACACCTTC
CDR3 protein: CASSFGGYDGYTF
D gene: .
clone size: .
J gene: TRBJ1-2
V gene: TRBV14

CDR3 DNA: TGCAGTGGGTGGGACAGGGTCAGGGGTAGCAATCAGCCCCAGCATTTT
CDR3 protein: CSGWDRVRGSNQPQHF
D gene: TRBD1
clone size: many
J gene: TRBJ1-5
V gene: TRBV20-1